This T cell receptor (beta chain) appears in the sequencing data of a study of T cells in women clearing cervical HPV infection. Overall study: Control women cleared a single incident HPV16 infection within 12 months.

For this clone: The read is 3 residues too short to cover the CDR3 end, so that end is filled in from the germline J gene.

V lost 0 bases, J lost 2 bases, and 9 bases lay in between. Germline loops: CDR1 SGHNT, CDR2 YYREEE (reference sequence). This CDR3 contains 14 residues. Produced via immunoSEQ multiplex PCR; TCRdb's table is partial and in-frame only. Its listing shows some 37,000 clones. Cervical HPV DNA detected by MY09/MY11 PCR, typed by dot-blot. This TCR derives from a woman aged 18 to 75 with a cervical HPV16 infection that either progressed to CIN3+ or cleared (not recorded which). V gene TRBV5-4 combines with J gene TRBJ2-7; no definite D call. The sample consisted of blood buffy coat. CDR3 sequence reads: CASSLDSSAYEQYF. The part of the CDR3 DNA that was read is TGTGCCAGCAGCTTGGACTCCTCTGCCTACGAG.